Here is one T cell receptor beta chain with its context. Its antigen is currently unknown. The data stem from a study of CXCR3-negative and CXCR3-positive naive CD8 T cells. Study-level background: With about 1.5 +/- 0.3 million reads per library, the TRB reads numbered around 140 million in total. General observations from the study: The TRB CDR3s that CXCR3-positive naive cells carried were more hydrophobic than those of CXCR3-negative naive cells. With surface CD5 comparable between naive subsets, TCR strength was estimated using properties derived from the TRB CDR3. TRBV-TRBJ usage was similar across naive CXCR3 subsets but distinct in memory cells.

This CDR3 is 15 amino acids long. Germline assignment: CDR1 SGDLS and CDR2 YYNGEE. Preparation of TRB cDNA libraries relied on 5' RACE carrying UMI labels. TCRdb re-called the 5' RACE reads, yielding one record per CDR3 amino acid sequence without DNA. The repertoire shows about 120,000 distinct CDR3 sequences; the top ten hold about 0.61%. Investigators sorted each CD8+ T cell subset in triplicate, taking 300,000 cells each time. Sequences were obtained from naive CXCR3+ CD8+ T cells from blood. The subset is: CD45RO-CCR7+CD27+CD95- naive CD8+ T cells expressing CXCR3 (TNR3+). This TCR came from a human donor in good health. Some clones in this sample may be carry-over from other donors' samples. The J gene is TRBJ1-1, the V gene TRBV9. The CDR3 here is CASSPGRVMNTEAFF.